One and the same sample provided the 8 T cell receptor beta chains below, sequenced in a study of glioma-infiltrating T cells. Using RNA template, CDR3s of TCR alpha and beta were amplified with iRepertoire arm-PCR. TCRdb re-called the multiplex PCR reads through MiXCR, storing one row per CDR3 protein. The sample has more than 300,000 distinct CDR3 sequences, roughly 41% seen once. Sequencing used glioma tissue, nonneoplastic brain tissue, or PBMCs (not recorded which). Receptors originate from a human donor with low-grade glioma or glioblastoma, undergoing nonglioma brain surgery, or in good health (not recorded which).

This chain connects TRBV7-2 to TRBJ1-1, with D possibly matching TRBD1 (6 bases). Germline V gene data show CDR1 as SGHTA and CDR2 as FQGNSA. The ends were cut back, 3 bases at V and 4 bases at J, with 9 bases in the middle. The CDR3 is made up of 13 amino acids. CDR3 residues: CASSFGQSTEAFF. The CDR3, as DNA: TGTGCCAGCAGCTTTGGACAGAGCACTGAAGCTTTCTTT. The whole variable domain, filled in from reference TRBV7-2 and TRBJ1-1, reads GAGVSQSPSNKVTEKGKDVELRCDPISGHTALYWYRQSLGQGLEFLIYFQGNSAPDKSGLPSDRFSAERTGGSVSTLTIQRTQQEDSAVYLCASSFGQSTEAFFGQGTRLTVV.

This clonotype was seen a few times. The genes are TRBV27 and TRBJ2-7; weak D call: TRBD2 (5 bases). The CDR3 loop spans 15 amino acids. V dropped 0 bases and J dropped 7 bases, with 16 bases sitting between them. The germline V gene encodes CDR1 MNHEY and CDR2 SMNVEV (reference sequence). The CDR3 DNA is TGTGCCAGCAGTTTATCGGCGACTCTTCCGGGGGAGCAGTACTTC. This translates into CASSLSATLPGEQYF.

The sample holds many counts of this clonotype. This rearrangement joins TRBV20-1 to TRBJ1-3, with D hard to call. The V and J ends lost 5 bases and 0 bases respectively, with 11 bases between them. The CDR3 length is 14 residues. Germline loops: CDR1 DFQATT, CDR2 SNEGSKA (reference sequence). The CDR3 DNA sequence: TGCAGTGCTTCCCCAGAGACCTCTGGAAACACCATATATTTT. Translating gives CSASPETSGNTIYF.

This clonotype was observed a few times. The CDR3 nucleotides read TGTGCCAGCAGATCGGGGACTAGCGCCTACAATGAGCAGTTCTTC. Protein sequence: CASRSGTSAYNEQFF. The chain uses TRBV27 and TRBJ2-1, with 10 bases identical to TRBD2. In germline, CDR1 is MNHEY, CDR2 SMNVEV (reference sequence). V gave up 6 bases and J gave up 2 bases; unmatched junction bases: 4. The CDR3 length is 15 residues.

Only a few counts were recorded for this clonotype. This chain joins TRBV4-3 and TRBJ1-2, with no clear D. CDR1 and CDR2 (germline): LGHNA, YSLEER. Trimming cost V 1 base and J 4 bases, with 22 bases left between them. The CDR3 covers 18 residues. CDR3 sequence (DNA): TGCGCCAGCAGCCAAGTTGCCCTCGGCACGGAGGGTGTCTATGGCTACACCTTC. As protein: CASSQVALGTEGVYGYTF.

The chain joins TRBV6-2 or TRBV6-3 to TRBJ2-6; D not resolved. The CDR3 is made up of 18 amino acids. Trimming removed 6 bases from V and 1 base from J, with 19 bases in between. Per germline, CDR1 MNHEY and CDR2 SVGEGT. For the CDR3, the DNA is TGTGCCAGCAGCCAACCCCCAGGTACTCCTTCTGGGGCCAACGTCCTGACTTTC. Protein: CASSQPPGTPSGANVLTF.

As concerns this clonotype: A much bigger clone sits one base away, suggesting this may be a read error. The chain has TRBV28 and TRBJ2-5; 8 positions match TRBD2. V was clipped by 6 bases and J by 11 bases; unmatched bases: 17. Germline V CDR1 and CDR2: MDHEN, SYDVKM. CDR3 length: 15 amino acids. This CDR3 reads CASSPRGAGVPEQYF. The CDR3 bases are TGTGCCAGCAGCCCCAGGGGAGCGGGAGTCCCTGAGCAGTACTTC. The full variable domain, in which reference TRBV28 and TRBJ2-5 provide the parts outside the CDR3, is DVKVTQSSRYLVKRTGEKVFLECVQDMDHENMFWYRQDPGLGLRLIYFSYDVKMKEKGDIPEGYSVSREKKERFSLILESASTNQTSMYLCASSPRGAGVPEQYFGPGTRLLVL.

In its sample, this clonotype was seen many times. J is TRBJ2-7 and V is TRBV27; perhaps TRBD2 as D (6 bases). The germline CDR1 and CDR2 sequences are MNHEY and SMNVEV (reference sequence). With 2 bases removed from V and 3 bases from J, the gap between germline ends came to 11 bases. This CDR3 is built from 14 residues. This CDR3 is CASSLVGGNYEQYF. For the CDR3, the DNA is TGTGCCAGCAGTTTAGTCGGAGGGAACTACGAGCAGTACTTC.